This T cell receptor beta chain was observed in a study of cytomegalovirus exposure and HLA in healthy donors. To note about this clone: Its antigen is not known.

The PCR contained 60 Vbeta and 13 Jbeta primers. The repertoire was sequenced with immunoSEQ multiplex PCR; TCRdb's copy has only in-frame clones and lacks some. The table shows some 180,000 clones, with approximately 82% occurring only once. The CDR3 extends over 16 amino acids. The V gene end was trimmed by 0 bases and the J gene end by 4 bases; junction bases not matched to a gene: 4. Germline-derived CDR1 and CDR2 are SGHRS and YFSETQ. General study points: Rarity marked most TCR sequences, yet some public TCRs occurred in many donors.

This clonotype was obtained from a girl aged 2 to 9 in good health and CMV-seropositive. V gene TRBV5-1 combines with J gene TRBJ2-1, with 10 nucleotides matching TRBD2. Material for sequencing was PBMCs. CDR3 amino acids: CASSLAGLAEYNEQFF. The CDR3 bases are TGCGCCAGCAGCTTGGCAGGACTAGCGGAGTACAATGAGCAGTTCTTC. Drawing the rest from reference TRBV5-1 and TRBJ2-1, the complete variable domain is KAGVTQTPRYLIKTRGQQVTLSCSPISGHRSVSWYQQTPGQGLQFLFEYFSETQRNKGNFPGRFSGRQFSNSRSEMNVSTLELGDSALYLCASSLAGLAEYNEQFFGPGTRLTVL.